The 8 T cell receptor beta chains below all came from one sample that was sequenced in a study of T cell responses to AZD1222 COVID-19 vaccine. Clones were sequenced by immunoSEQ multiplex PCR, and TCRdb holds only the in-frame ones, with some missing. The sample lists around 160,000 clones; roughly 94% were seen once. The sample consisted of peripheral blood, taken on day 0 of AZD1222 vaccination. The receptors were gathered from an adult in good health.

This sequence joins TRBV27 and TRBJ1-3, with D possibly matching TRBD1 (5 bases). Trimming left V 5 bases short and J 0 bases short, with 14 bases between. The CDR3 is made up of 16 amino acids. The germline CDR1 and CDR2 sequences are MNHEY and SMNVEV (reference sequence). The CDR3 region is CASSPSGDPSGNTIYF. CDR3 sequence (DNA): TGTGCCAGCAGTCCTTCCGGGGACCCCTCTGGAAACACCATATATTTT.

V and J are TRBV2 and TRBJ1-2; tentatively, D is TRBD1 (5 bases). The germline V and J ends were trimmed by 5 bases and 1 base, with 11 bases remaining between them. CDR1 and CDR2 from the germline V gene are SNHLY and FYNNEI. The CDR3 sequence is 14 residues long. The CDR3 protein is CASSPGPNNYGYTF. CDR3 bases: TGTGCCAGCAGTCCGGGGCCTAATAACTATGGCTACACCTTC.

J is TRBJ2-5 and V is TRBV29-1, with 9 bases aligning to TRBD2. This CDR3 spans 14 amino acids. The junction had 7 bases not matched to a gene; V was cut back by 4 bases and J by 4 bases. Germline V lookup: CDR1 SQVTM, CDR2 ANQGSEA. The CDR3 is CSVGGRAGLETQYF. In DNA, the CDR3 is TGCAGCGTTGGCGGGAGGGCCGGCTTAGAGACCCAGTACTTC.

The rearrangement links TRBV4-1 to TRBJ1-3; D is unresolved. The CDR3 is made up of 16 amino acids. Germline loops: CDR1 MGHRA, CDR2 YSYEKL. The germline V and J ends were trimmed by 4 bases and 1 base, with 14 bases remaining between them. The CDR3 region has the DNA TGCGCCAGCAGCCCCGAAGAGGAGGGATCTGGAAACACCATATATTTT. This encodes CASSPEEEGSGNTIYF.

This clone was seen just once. CDR3 sequence: CASSLTGNSPLHF. Written as DNA, the CDR3 is TGTGCCAGCAGCTTAACGGGGAATTCACCCCTCCACTTT. The genes are TRBV7-3 and TRBJ1-6; no clear D gene. The CDR3 is 13 amino acids. Per germline, CDR1 SGHTA and CDR2 FQGTGA. V shed 0 bases and J shed 7 bases, with 4 bases lying between them. Full variable domain (rest looked up from reference TRBV7-3 and TRBJ1-6): GAGVSQTPSNKVTEKGKYVELRCDPISGHTALYWYRQSLGQGPEFLIYFQGTGAADDSGLPNDRFFAVRPEGSVSTLKIQRTERGDSAVYLCASSLTGNSPLHFGNGTRLTVT.

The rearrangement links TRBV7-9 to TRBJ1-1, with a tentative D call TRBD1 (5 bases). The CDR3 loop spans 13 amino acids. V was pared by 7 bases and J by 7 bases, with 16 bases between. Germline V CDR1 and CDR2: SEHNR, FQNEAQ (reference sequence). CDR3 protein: CASILAGGVEAFF. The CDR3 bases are TGTGCCAGCATCCTAGCCGGGGGGGTTGAAGCTTTCTTT.

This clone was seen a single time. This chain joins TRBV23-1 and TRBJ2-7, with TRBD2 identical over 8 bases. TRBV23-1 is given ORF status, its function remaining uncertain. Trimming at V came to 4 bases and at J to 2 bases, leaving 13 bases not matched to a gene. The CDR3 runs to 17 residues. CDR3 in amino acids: CASSPNRGLGSPYEQYF. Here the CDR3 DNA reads TGCGCCAGCAGTCCAAATCGGGGACTAGGGTCCCCCTACGAGCAGTACTTC.

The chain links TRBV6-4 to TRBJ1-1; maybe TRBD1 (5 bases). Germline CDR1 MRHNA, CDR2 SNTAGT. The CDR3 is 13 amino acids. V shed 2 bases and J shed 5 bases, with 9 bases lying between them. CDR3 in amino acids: CASSDGGETEAFF. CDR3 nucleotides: TGTGCCAGCAGTGACGGGGGGGAGACTGAAGCTTTCTTT.